Below are 26 T cell receptor beta chains sequenced from a single sample in a study of T cell changes during pregnancy in multiple sclerosis. Data came from immunoSEQ multiplex PCR; TCRdb stores just in-frame clones and leaves some out. The sample holds about 44,000 clones; less than 95% are singletons and the top ten take less than 0.65%. The sequencing here drew on CD4+ T cells from peripheral blood mononuclear cells, taken in the third trimester of pregnancy. All receptors come from a female donor with multiple sclerosis, enrolled in a pregnancy study.

The CDR3 reads CASSNKGGHFRGTDTQYF. In nucleotides, the CDR3 is TGTGCCAGCAGCAATAAAGGGGGACACTTCCGGGGCACAGATACGCAGTATTTT. The V and J genes are TRBV21-1 and TRBJ2-3; the D call in the table, TRBD1, was not verified against the DNA. TRBV21-1 has pseudogene status. The CDR3 extends over 18 amino acids.

CDR3 amino acids: CASSPAVAVAGYGYTF. In DNA, the CDR3 is TGTGCCAGCTCACCAGCGGTGGCGGTCGCCGGCTATGGCTACACCTTC. V and J are TRBV18 and TRBJ1-2, with D unclear. The V end lost 2 bases, the J end lost 4 bases, and 17 bases lay between the germline ends. Germline lookup yields CDR1 KGHSH and CDR2 LQKENI. The CDR3 runs 16 residues.

The rearrangement joins TRBV18 to TRBJ2-5; TRBD1 is a possible D gene (6 bases). The V and J ends lost 6 bases and 7 bases respectively, with 15 bases between them. Germline values: CDR1 KGHSH, CDR2 LQKENI. CDR3 size: 13 residues. The CDR3 loop is CASSPGLTGTQYF. The CDR3 DNA reads as TGTGCCAGCTCCCCGGGTTTGACAGGGACCCAGTACTTC.

The chain couples TRBV5-1 to TRBJ2-1; 9 nucleotides match TRBD1. Germline values: CDR1 SGHRS, CDR2 YFSETQ. The CDR3 extends over 15 amino acids. V lost 4 bases, J lost 1 base, and 3 bases stayed unmatched. For the CDR3, the DNA is TGCGCCAGCAGCGCGACAGGGGGGTCCTACAATGAGCAGTTCTTC. Amino acids: CASSATGGSYNEQFF.

The V and J genes are TRBV4-3 and TRBJ2-1; tentatively, D is TRBD2 (5 bases). Germline V gene data show CDR1 as LGHNA and CDR2 as YSLEER. There are 14 residues in the CDR3. V dropped 5 bases and J dropped 0 bases, with 8 bases sitting between them. DNA for the CDR3: TGCGCCAGCAGCGAAGGGAGCTCCTACAATGAGCAGTTCTTC. Amino acid sequence: CASSEGSSYNEQFF.

The genes are TRBV7-9 and TRBJ1-5, with D possibly matching TRBD1 (6 bases). The V and J ends lost 0 bases and 6 bases respectively, with 21 bases between them. The CDR3 spans 18 residues. CDR1 is SEHNR and CDR2 is FQNEAQ in the germline V gene (reference sequence). DNA for the CDR3: TGTGCCAGCAGCTTAGCCCATGGATCGGCAGGGGTGATTCAGCCCCAGCATTTT. Protein sequence: CASSLAHGSAGVIQPQHF.

This chain uses TRBV5-1 with TRBJ2-5, with D maybe TRBD1 (5 bases). Trimming removed 0 bases from V and 5 bases from J, with 11 bases in between. The CDR3 sequence is 14 residues long. Germline V lookup: CDR1 SGHRS, CDR2 YFSETQ. The CDR3 sequence is CASSLVQGTETQYF. The CDR3 DNA reads as TGCGCCAGCAGCTTGGTCCAGGGAACCGAGACCCAGTACTTC.

The rearrangement joins TRBV25-1 to TRBJ1-1, with D tentatively TRBD1 (5 bases). CDR3 length: 13 amino acids. The V end lost 5 bases, the J end lost 1 base, and 8 bases lay between the germline ends. Looked up from germline, CDR1 is MGHDK and CDR2 is SYGVNS. The CDR3 is CASSTRANTEAFF. In nucleotides, the CDR3 is TGTGCCAGCAGTACCAGGGCGAACACTGAAGCTTTCTTT.

This clone was seen more than once but under ten times. The CDR3 spells CASSSPEVGTQYF. Here the CDR3 DNA reads TGTGCCAGCAGTTCTCCGGAGGTCGGTACGCAGTATTTT. The chain combines TRBV6-5 with TRBJ2-3; D is perhaps TRBD2 (5 bases). CDR1 and CDR2 (germline): MNHEY, SVGAGI. V lost 4 bases and J 8 bases, leaving 13 bases between the germline ends. The CDR3 length is 13 residues.

The chain joins TRBV18 to TRBJ2-5; TRBD1 matches 8 bases. The ends lost 6 bases at V and 3 bases at J; junction bases unmatched: 3. Germline assignment: CDR1 KGHSH and CDR2 LQKENI. This CDR3 is built from 13 residues. DNA of the CDR3: TGTGCCAGCTCGGACAGGGTCGAAGAGACCCAGTACTTC. It specifies CASSDRVEETQYF.

CDR3 region: CASSRRGQSVAISNTGELFF. CDR3 in DNA: TGTGCCAGCTCACGAAGGGGACAGTCGGTCGCAATTTCGAACACCGGGGAGCTGTTTTTT. The rearrangement links TRBV18 to TRBJ2-2, with TRBD1 matching over 7 bases. Germline CDR1 and CDR2: KGHSH and LQKENI. Trimming took 4 bases from V and 0 from J; bases not matched to a gene: 17. This CDR3 is built from 20 residues.

The chain links TRBV9 to TRBJ2-4; 8 nucleotides line up with TRBD2. With 2 bases clipped from V and 8 bases from J, the junction kept 12 bases outside the gene matches. This CDR3 has 16 amino acids. Germline loops: CDR1 SGDLS, CDR2 YYNGEE. The DNA of the CDR3 is TGTGCCAGCAGCGTTTCGTCCGGGAGGGCCGGAGACATTCAGTACTTC. Protein sequence: CASSVSSGRAGDIQYF.

The chain has TRBV18 and TRBJ2-1; 9 bases align to TRBD1. Germline V gene data show CDR1 as KGHSH and CDR2 as LQKENI. The CDR3 runs to 15 residues. V lost 3 bases, J lost 12 bases, and 12 bases stayed unmatched. The CDR3 DNA is TGTGCCAGCTCACCTATCCGGACAGGGGAAGGTGGGCAGTTCTTC. Translation gives CASSPIRTGEGGQFF.

The CDR3 loop reads CASSFGGRAVRTYEQYF. DNA for the CDR3: TGTGCCAGCAGTTTCGGCGGGAGGGCCGTCAGAACCTACGAGCAGTACTTC. V is TRBV27 and J is TRBJ2-7, with TRBD2 matching 9 bases. Germline loops: CDR1 MNHEY, CDR2 SMNVEV (reference sequence). The CDR3 runs 17 residues. J lost 2 bases, V lost 3 bases, and 11 bases had no gene match.

This clone was observed a single time. This rearrangement joins TRBV12-2 to TRBJ2-7; TRBD1, the D gene given by the table, was not confirmed from the DNA. TRBV12-2 is a known pseudogene. This CDR3 comprises 16 residues. CDR3: CASRCWSGTDLYEQYF. CDR3 bases: TGTGCAAGTCGCTGTTGGTCCGGGACAGACCTCTACGAGCAGTACTTC.

The genes are TRBV5-4 and TRBJ2-1; possibly TRBD1 for D (5 bases). Germline V gives CDR1 SGHNT, CDR2 YYREEE (reference sequence). There are 13 residues in the CDR3. The V end was cut by 2 bases, the J end by 5 bases, with 8 bases between. The CDR3 DNA sequence: TGTGCCAGCAGCTTAGACAGAAACAATGAGCAGTTCTTC. Amino acid sequence: CASSLDRNNEQFF.

The chain carries TRBV5-4 and TRBJ2-1, with 7 bases identical to TRBD1. This CDR3 contains 17 residues. V shed 1 base and J 1 base; nucleotides not matched to a gene: 8. Germline V gene sequence: CDR1 SGHNT, CDR2 YYREEE (reference sequence). The CDR3 coding sequence is TGTGCCAGCAGCTTGCCCTCGCAGGGGGTTTCCTACAATGAGCAGTTCTTC. Translated: CASSLPSQGVSYNEQFF.

The J gene is TRBJ2-7, the V gene TRBV9; 10 bases line up with TRBD2. Germline values: CDR1 SGDLS, CDR2 YYNGEE. The CDR3 contains 15 residues. The ends lost 4 bases at V and 1 base at J; junction bases unmatched: 5. CDR3 loop: CASSPSSGRSYEQYF. CDR3 DNA: TGTGCCAGCAGCCCGAGTAGCGGGAGGTCCTACGAGCAGTACTTC.

The rearrangement links TRBV28 to TRBJ2-7, with 7 bases identical to TRBD2. The germline CDR1 and CDR2 sequences are MDHEN and SYDVKM. J was trimmed by 2 bases and V by 6 bases; bases with no gene match: 4. The CDR3 spans 13 residues. CDR3 sequence reads: CASSRGDTYEQYF. The CDR3 nucleotides are TGTGCCAGCAGCCGGGGGGATACCTACGAGCAGTACTTC.

V usage is TRBV11-3 and J usage is TRBJ1-1; the match to TRBD1 covers 9 bases. Trimming at V came to 5 bases and at J to 8 bases, leaving 9 bases not matched to a gene. There are 14 residues in the CDR3. Germline lookup yields CDR1 SGHNT and CDR2 YENEEA. CDR3 residues: CASSATGTGREAFF. The CDR3 DNA follows: TGTGCCAGCAGCGCTACCGGGACAGGGCGCGAAGCTTTCTTT.

The chain uses TRBV2 and TRBJ1-1; TRBD1 agrees at 9 bases. Germline lookup yields CDR1 SNHLY and CDR2 FYNNEI. CDR3 size: 15 residues. Germline trimming cut 2 bases from V and 4 bases from J; bases unmatched to any gene: 5. CDR3 loop: CASSELQGASTEAFF. For the CDR3, the DNA is TGTGCCAGCAGTGAATTACAGGGGGCGAGCACTGAAGCTTTCTTT. Looking up the rest from reference TRBV2 and TRBJ1-1 gives the full variable domain: EPEVTQTPSHQVTQMGQEVILRCVPISNHLYFYWYRQILGQKVEFLVSFYNNEISEKSEIFDDQFSVERPDGSNFTLKIRSTKLEDSAMYFCASSELQGASTEAFFGQGTRLTVV.

This clone has just one count. The chain uses TRBV2 and TRBJ2-7, with 7 bases lining up with TRBD1. Germline assignment: CDR1 SNHLY and CDR2 FYNNEI. Germline trimming cut 4 bases from V and 1 base from J; bases unmatched to any gene: 7. The CDR3 consists of 15 residues. CDR3 loop: CASSGQGRSSYEQYF. DNA for the CDR3: TGTGCCAGCAGTGGACAGGGCCGCTCTTCCTACGAGCAGTACTTC.

The rearrangement uses TRBV5-4 and TRBJ1-2; D unclear. Germline CDR1 and CDR2: SGHNT and YYREEE (reference sequence). V lost 1 base, J lost 3 bases, and 4 bases lay in between. The CDR3 has 12 amino acids. CDR3 in amino acids: CASSLTDYGYTF. The CDR3 coding sequence is TGTGCCAGCAGCTTGACTGACTATGGCTACACCTTC. The full variable domain, in which reference TRBV5-4 and TRBJ1-2 provide the parts outside the CDR3, is ETGVTQSPTHLIKTRGQQVTLRCSSQSGHNTVSWYQQALGQGPQFIFQYYREEENGRGNFPPRFSGLQFPNYSSELNVNALELDDSALYLCASSLTDYGYTFGSGTRLTVV.

The genes are TRBV10-2 and TRBJ2-2; D call uncertain. Trimming stripped 4 bases from V and 6 bases from J, with 9 bases between. This CDR3 has 13 residues. Germline lookup yields CDR1 WSHSY and CDR2 SAAADI. The DNA of the CDR3 is TGCGCCAGCAGTGCCCTCGTTTCCGGGGAGCTGTTTTTT. This sequence encodes CASSALVSGELFF.

The J gene is TRBJ2-1, the V gene TRBV11-1; TRBD2 aligns across 13 bases. J was trimmed by 9 bases and V by 5 bases; bases with no gene match: 13. CDR1 and CDR2 from the germline V gene are SGHAT and FQDESV (reference sequence). CDR3 length: 17 residues. The CDR3 loop reads CASSTDYRTSGSGEQFF. The CDR3 region has the DNA TGTGCCAGCAGCACGGACTATAGGACTAGCGGGAGCGGTGAGCAGTTCTTC.

The chain combines TRBV19 with TRBJ2-5; possibly TRBD2 for D (6 bases). This CDR3 is built from 15 residues. Germline CDR1 and CDR2: LNHDA and SQIVND (reference sequence). V was cut by 3 bases and J by 2 bases, with 13 bases left in between. This CDR3 is CASSIRESPQETQYF. The CDR3 DNA reads TGTGCCAGTAGTATCCGGGAGAGCCCACAAGAGACCCAGTACTTC.